Listed below are T cell receptor beta chains from one sample, sequenced in a study of cytomegalovirus exposure and HLA in healthy donors. Clones were sequenced by immunoSEQ multiplex PCR, and TCRdb holds only the in-frame ones, with some missing. Among hundreds of thousands of clones listed, over 80% were seen once. Source material: PBMCs. The origin of the receptors is a boy between 2 and 15 years old in good health and CMV-seronegative. The CDR3 runs from the conserved cysteine through the conserved F or W. The D gene is left open where the match is weak. Some rows mark clone size as missing; the rest say once, few, many or name a class of expanded clone.

CDR3 DNA: TGTGCCAGCAGCTCGGGACAGACTAACTATGGCTACACCTTC; CDR3 protein: CASSSGQTNYGYTF; J gene: TRBJ1-2; clone size: NA; V gene: TRBV5-4; D gene: TRBD1
CDR3 DNA: TGTGCCAGCAGCCAAGATTCAGGGATTTTAAAGACCCAGTACTTC; CDR3 protein: CASSQDSGILKTQYF; J gene: TRBJ2-5; clone size: few; V gene: TRBV14; D gene: NA
CDR3 DNA: TGTGCCAGCAGCTTGGCTGGCAGTTTTAACTATGGCTACACCTTC; CDR3 protein: CASSLAGSFNYGYTF; J gene: TRBJ1-2; clone size: NA; V gene: TRBV5-4; D gene: NA
CDR3 DNA: TGTGCCAGCAGTGAGAGCCTAGCGGTAGAGACCCAGTACTTC; CDR3 protein: CASSESLAVETQYF; J gene: TRBJ2-5; clone size: NA; V gene: TRBV2; D gene: TRBD2
CDR3 DNA: TGTGCCAGCAGCGTAGATTCCAGGTCCTACGAGCAGTACTTC; CDR3 protein: CASSVDSRSYEQYF; J gene: TRBJ2-7; clone size: NA; V gene: TRBV9; D gene: NA
CDR3 DNA: TGTGCCAGCAGCTTGGGACAGGGTCCTTCTAACTTC; CDR3 protein: CASSLGQGPSNF; J gene: TRBJ1-2; clone size: NA; V gene: TRBV13; D gene: TRBD1
CDR3 DNA: TGTGCCAGCAGCTTAGAATCGCGCTACGAGCAGTACTTC; CDR3 protein: CASSLESRYEQYF; J gene: TRBJ2-7; clone size: NA; V gene: TRBV7-2; D gene: NA
CDR3 DNA: TGTGCCAGTAGCTCCGCGGCCAGCCCCGGCGCCTATGAAAAACTGTTTTTT; CDR3 protein: CASSSAASPGAYEKLFF; J gene: TRBJ1-4; clone size: NA; V gene: TRBV19; D gene: NA
CDR3 DNA: TGTGCCAGCAGTTTGGGACAGGGAGGCGAGCAGTACTTC; CDR3 protein: CASSLGQGGEQYF; J gene: TRBJ2-7; clone size: NA; V gene: TRBV27; D gene: TRBD1
CDR3 DNA: TGTGCCAGCAGCCAAGTAGGGACAAACACTGAAGCTTTCTTT; CDR3 protein: CASSQVGTNTEAFF; J gene: TRBJ1-1; clone size: NA; V gene: TRBV4-2; D gene: NA
CDR3 DNA: TGTGCCATCGGCTCCCGGGGGGATAATTCACCCCTCCACTTT; CDR3 protein: CAIGSRGDNSPLHF; J gene: TRBJ1-6; clone size: NA; V gene: TRBV10-3; D gene: NA
CDR3 DNA: TGTGCCAGCAGTAAGGGAGGGAACACTGAAGCTTTCTTT; CDR3 protein: CASSKGGNTEAFF; J gene: TRBJ1-1; clone size: NA; V gene: TRBV14; D gene: NA
CDR3 DNA: TGTGCCAGCAGTGACTGGATTGGACAGGGAAGATATGGCTACACCTTC; CDR3 protein: CASSDWIGQGRYGYTF; J gene: TRBJ1-2; clone size: once; V gene: TRBV6-6; D gene: TRBD1
CDR3 DNA: TGTGCCAGCAGCCAAGTTTCGCGGGAGACCCAGTACTTC; CDR3 protein: CASSQVSRETQYF; J gene: TRBJ2-5; clone size: once; V gene: TRBV14; D gene: NA
CDR3 DNA: TGTGCCAGCAGTTCACGACAGGGGACCCCAGATACGCAGTATTTT; CDR3 protein: CASSSRQGTPDTQYF; J gene: TRBJ2-3; clone size: NA; V gene: TRBV6-6; D gene: TRBD1
CDR3 DNA: TGTGCCTGGAGTTTGGCCCAGAACACTGAAGCTTTCTTT; CDR3 protein: CAWSLAQNTEAFF; J gene: TRBJ1-1; clone size: NA; V gene: TRBV30; D gene: NA
CDR3 DNA: TGTGCCAGCAGTTGGGGCCTGAGGGAAAAACTGTTTTTT; CDR3 protein: CASSWGLREKLFF; J gene: TRBJ1-4; clone size: NA; V gene: TRBV27; D gene: NA
CDR3 DNA: TGCGCCAGCAGCTTGCAGGACAGGGACGAGCAGTACTTC; CDR3 protein: CASSLQDRDEQYF; J gene: TRBJ2-7; clone size: NA; V gene: TRBV5-1; D gene: TRBD1
CDR3 DNA: TGCGCCAGCAGCTTGTGGCCAGGGGGCAATGGGGCTCAGCCCCAGCATTTT; CDR3 protein: CASSLWPGGNGAQPQHF; J gene: TRBJ1-5; clone size: NA; V gene: TRBV5-1; D gene: TRBD1
CDR3 DNA: TGTGCCAGCAGGGTGGGACAGGGCCTTCGGGGGGCTTTCTTT; CDR3 protein: CASRVGQGLRGAFF; J gene: TRBJ1-1; clone size: once; V gene: TRBV2; D gene: TRBD1
CDR3 DNA: TGCGCCAGCAGCCAAGATACAGGGGTGGCCGGGGAGCTGTTTTTT; CDR3 protein: CASSQDTGVAGELFF; J gene: TRBJ2-2; clone size: NA; V gene: TRBV4-1; D gene: TRBD1
CDR3 DNA: TGTGCCAGCAGTCAACAACCGGGACAGGCCTACTATGGCTACACCTTC; CDR3 protein: CASSQQPGQAYYGYTF; J gene: TRBJ1-2; clone size: NA; V gene: TRBV5-5; D gene: TRBD1
CDR3 DNA: TGTGCCACCAGCAGAGAAAACAGGGATAACTATGGCTACACCTTC; CDR3 protein: CATSRENRDNYGYTF; J gene: TRBJ1-2; clone size: NA; V gene: TRBV15; D gene: NA
CDR3 DNA: TGTGCCAGCAGTTCCTCGGTCGCGGGAGGCCACAATGAGCAGTTCTTC; CDR3 protein: CASSSSVAGGHNEQFF; J gene: TRBJ2-1; clone size: NA; V gene: TRBV6-5; D gene: TRBD2
CDR3 DNA: TGTGCCAGCAGCTTAGGGGACAGGGGGCGCGAGCAGTACTTC; CDR3 protein: CASSLGDRGREQYF; J gene: TRBJ2-7; clone size: NA; V gene: TRBV7-2; D gene: TRBD1
CDR3 DNA: TGTGCCAGCACCTCCGGAACAGGGGTTTCTTGCGAGCAGTTCTTC; CDR3 protein: CASTSGTGVSCEQFF; J gene: TRBJ2-1; clone size: NA; V gene: TRBV6-6; D gene: TRBD1
CDR3 DNA: TGTGCCAGCAGTGAATTGAGGGCGGGGGGTACCGGGGAGCTGTTTTTT; CDR3 protein: CASSELRAGGTGELFF; J gene: TRBJ2-2; clone size: NA; V gene: TRBV6-1; D gene: TRBD2
CDR3 DNA: TGTGCCAGCAGCTCTAGCGGGAGGGATACGCAGTATTTT; CDR3 protein: CASSSSGRDTQYF; J gene: TRBJ2-3; clone size: NA; V gene: TRBV13; D gene: TRBD2
CDR3 DNA: TGCGCCAGCAGCCAAGAAAACCGGGAGCAAGATACGCAGTATTTT; CDR3 protein: CASSQENREQDTQYF; J gene: TRBJ2-3; clone size: NA; V gene: TRBV4-1; D gene: NA
CDR3 DNA: TGCGCCAGCAGCCATACCGAGGCAGATACGCAGTATTTT; CDR3 protein: CASSHTEADTQYF; J gene: TRBJ2-3; clone size: NA; V gene: TRBV4-1; D gene: NA
CDR3 DNA: TGTGCCTGGAGTCCGACGACAGTCTCTGGGGCCAACGTCCTGACTTTC; CDR3 protein: CAWSPTTVSGANVLTF; J gene: TRBJ2-6; clone size: NA; V gene: TRBV30; D gene: NA
CDR3 DNA: TGTGCCACCACCGGGACAGGGAACGAGCAGTACTTC; CDR3 protein: CATTGTGNEQYF; J gene: TRBJ2-7; clone size: few; V gene: TRBV6-1; D gene: TRBD1
CDR3 DNA: TGTGCCAGCAGTGATCACGGGGGGTCCTACAATGAGCAGTTCTTC; CDR3 protein: CASSDHGGSYNEQFF; J gene: TRBJ2-1; clone size: NA; V gene: TRBV6-1; D gene: TRBD2
CDR3 DNA: TGTGCCGACTACACGGAGTTGAATGAAAAACTGTTTTTT; CDR3 protein: CADYTELNEKLFF; J gene: TRBJ1-4; clone size: NA; V gene: TRBV6-1; D gene: NA
CDR3 DNA: TGTGCCAGCAGTCACAGCCCCTCTGGGGCCAACGTCCTGACTTTC; CDR3 protein: CASSHSPSGANVLTF; J gene: TRBJ2-6; clone size: few; V gene: TRBV5-6; D gene: NA
CDR3 DNA: TGTGCCAGCAGCTCCCCGGGCCTCAGCGGAGATACGCAGTATTTT; CDR3 protein: CASSSPGLSGDTQYF; J gene: TRBJ2-3; clone size: NA; V gene: TRBV5-4; D gene: NA